The T cell receptor (beta chain) described here comes from a study of blood T cell repertoires in COVID-19. About the study: From the United States, Italy and Spain came samples of acute and convalescent COVID-19.

This clone was recorded once. CDR1 SGHRS and CDR2 YFSETQ come from the germline V gene. The V gene end was trimmed by 5 bases and the J gene end by 1 base; junction bases not matched to a gene: 6. This CDR3 has 15 amino acids. Original data processing: Estimates of nucleated cell counts were drawn from the amplification of reference gene primers. Assay: immunoSEQ multiplex PCR; the TCRdb copy retains only in-frame clones and omits some. D and trimming come from the DNA, and the V and J calls and clone size come from that table. The sample lists about 140,000 clones, roughly 84% occurring once. The sample consisted of peripheral blood. This TCR was recovered from a human donor in a cohort sampled during active COVID-19. The V gene is TRBV5-1, the J gene TRBJ2-5; TRBD1 agrees at 9 bases. CDR3 loop: CASRGATGGQETQYF. In nucleotides, the CDR3 is TGCGCCAGCAGAGGGGCGACAGGGGGCCAAGAGACCCAGTACTTC.